The clone carrying this TCR beta chain showed up just a few times. Investigators isolated RNA and reverse transcribed it into cDNA to act as the sequencing template. Assay used: immunoSEQ multiplex PCR; TCRdb lists only in-frame clones, some missing. This sample yields 150,000 to 200,000 clones, of which 50% to 60% are seen a single time; about 4.3% belongs to the top ten. These data are taken from a study of CD8+ T cells in alopecia areata. The germline V gene has CDR1 MDHEN and CDR2 SYDVKM. There are 12 residues in the CDR3. The V gene end was trimmed by 10 bases and the J gene end by 2 bases; junction bases not matched to a gene: 5.

Material: CD4+ T cells sorted from blood. V gene TRBV28 combines with J gene TRBJ2-7, with TRBD1 matching 7 bases. This clonotype was obtained from a human donor in good health. CDR3 in DNA: TGTGCCACCAAGGACAGGCCCTACGAGCAGTACTTC. Translated, it gives CATKDRPYEQYF.